This T cell receptor (beta chain) was captured by sequencing in a study of control samples from healthy donors and cancer patients. Assay used: immunoSEQ multiplex PCR; TCRdb lists only in-frame clones, some missing. The table includes tens of thousands of clones, about 93% detected once. V was trimmed by 3 bases and J by 3 bases, leaving 12 bases between them. Germline loops: CDR1 LNHNV, CDR2 YYDKDF (reference sequence). The CDR3 length is 15 residues. The chain combines TRBV15 with TRBJ2-1, with D perhaps TRBD1 (6 bases). The TCR sequence derives from a woman aged 50 to 60 in good health. The material sequenced was blood. The CDR3 spells CATSSAGQYYNEQFF. The DNA for the CDR3 is TGTGCCACCAGCAGCGCAGGACAGTACTACAATGAGCAGTTCTTC. The variable domain in full, with the rest retrieved from reference TRBV15 and TRBJ2-1, is DAMVIQNPRYQVTQFGKPVTLSCSQTLNHNVMYWYQQKSSQAPKLLFHYYDKDFNNEADTPDNFQSRRPNTSFCFLDIRSPGLGDTAMYLCATSSAGQYYNEQFFGPGTRLTVL.